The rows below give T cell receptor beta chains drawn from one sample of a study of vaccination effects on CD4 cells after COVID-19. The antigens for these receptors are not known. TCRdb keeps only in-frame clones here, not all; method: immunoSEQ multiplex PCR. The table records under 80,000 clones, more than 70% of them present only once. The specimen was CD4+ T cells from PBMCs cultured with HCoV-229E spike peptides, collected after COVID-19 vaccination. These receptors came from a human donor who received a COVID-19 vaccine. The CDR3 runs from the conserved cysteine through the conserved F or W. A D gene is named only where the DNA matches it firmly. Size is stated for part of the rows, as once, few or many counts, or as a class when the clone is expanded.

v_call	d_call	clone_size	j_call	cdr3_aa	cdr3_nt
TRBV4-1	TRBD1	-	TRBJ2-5	CASSRRTGEGETQYF	TGCGCCAGCAGCCGCCGGACAGGGGAAGGAGAGACCCAGTACTTC
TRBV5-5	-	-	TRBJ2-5	CASSADPTIQTQYF	TGTGCCAGCAGCGCGGACCCAACTATTCAGACCCAGTACTTC
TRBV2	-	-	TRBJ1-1	CASRRAGFTEAFF	TGTGCCAGCAGGAGGGCTGGGTTCACTGAAGCTTTCTTT
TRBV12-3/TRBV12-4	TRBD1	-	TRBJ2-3	CASRGTGPNTQYF	TGTGCCAGCAGAGGGACAGGGCCAAATACGCAGTATTTT
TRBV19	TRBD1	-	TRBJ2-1	CASSPRDRGANEQFF	TGTGCCAGTAGTCCTCGGGACAGGGGTGCCAATGAGCAGTTCTTC
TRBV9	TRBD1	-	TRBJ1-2	CASSVDRGLGYTF	TGTGCCAGCAGCGTTGACAGGGGACTAGGCTACACCTTC
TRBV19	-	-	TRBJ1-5	CASSSRDPYSNQPQHF	TGTGCCAGTAGTTCCCGGGACCCTTATAGCAATCAGCCCCAGCATTTT
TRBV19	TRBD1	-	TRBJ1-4	CASTLDRGGEKLFF	TGTGCCAGTACTCTAGACAGGGGCGGTGAAAAACTGTTTTTT
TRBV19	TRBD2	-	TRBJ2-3	CASSPQNLAGVPDTQYF	TGTGCCAGTAGTCCCCAAAATCTAGCGGGGGTCCCAGATACGCAGTATTTT
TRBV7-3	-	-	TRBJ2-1	CASSTKPRGYNEQFF	TGTGCCAGCAGCACAAAACCCAGGGGCTACAATGAGCAGTTCTTC
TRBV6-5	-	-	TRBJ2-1	CASSYPGGAVQFF	TGTGCCAGCAGTTACCCTGGGGGGGCGGTGCAGTTCTTC
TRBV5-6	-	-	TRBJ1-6	CASSSPRLSLNSPLHF	TGTGCCAGCAGCTCACCCCGTTTGAGTCTGAATTCACCCCTCCACTTT
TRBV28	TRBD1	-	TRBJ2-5	CASSWAGGLETQYF	TGTGCCAGCAGTTGGGCAGGGGGATTGGAGACCCAGTACTTC
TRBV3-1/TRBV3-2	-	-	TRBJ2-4	CASSPRRDTLAKNIQYF	TGTGCCAGCAGCCCCCGCCGGGACACCTTAGCCAAAAACATTCAGTACTTC
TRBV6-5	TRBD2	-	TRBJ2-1	CASSYEGGSSYNEQFF	TGTGCCAGCAGTTACGAGGGCGGGAGCTCCTACAATGAGCAGTTCTTC
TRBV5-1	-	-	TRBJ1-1	CASSSEGGWATEAFF	TGCGCCAGCAGCTCGGAGGGGGGGTGGGCCACTGAAGCTTTCTTT
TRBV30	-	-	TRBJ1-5	CAWSRQLNQPQHF	TGTGCCTGGAGCCGACAGCTCAATCAGCCCCAGCATTTT
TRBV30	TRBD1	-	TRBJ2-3	CAWSEGQPISTDTQYF	TGTGCCTGGAGTGAGGGACAGCCCATCAGCACAGATACGCAGTATTTT
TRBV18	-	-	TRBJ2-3	CASSPLSTDTQYF	TGTGCCAGCTCACCACTCAGCACAGATACGCAGTATTTT
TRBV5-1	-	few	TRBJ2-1	CASSLNRVNEQFF	TGCGCCAGCAGCTTGAACAGGGTGAATGAGCAGTTCTTC
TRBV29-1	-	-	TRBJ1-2	CSVDEGPNYGYTF	TGCAGCGTTGATGAGGGTCCTAACTATGGCTACACCTTC
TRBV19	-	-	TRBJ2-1	CASSYLDEQFF	TGTGCCAGTAGTTACCTCGATGAGCAGTTCTTC
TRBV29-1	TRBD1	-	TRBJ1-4	CSVADRGTNEKLFF	TGCAGCGTAGCCGACAGGGGAACTAATGAAAAACTGTTTTTT
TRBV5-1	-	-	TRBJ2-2	CASSWGGALAGELFF	TGCGCCAGCAGCTGGGGGGGGGCCCTGGCAGGGGAGCTGTTTTTT
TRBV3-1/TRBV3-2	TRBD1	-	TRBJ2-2	CASSDRGRNTGELFF	TGTGCCAGCAGCGACAGGGGGAGGAACACCGGGGAGCTGTTTTTT
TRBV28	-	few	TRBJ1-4	CASSFIGAGEKLFF	TGTGCCAGCAGTTTTATAGGGGCCGGTGAAAAACTGTTTTTT
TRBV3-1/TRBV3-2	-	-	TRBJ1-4	CASSPQGYNEKLFF	TGTGCCAGCAGCCCGCAGGGGTATAATGAAAAACTGTTTTTT
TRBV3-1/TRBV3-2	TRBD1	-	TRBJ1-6	CASSRGWTGDNSPLHF	TGTGCCAGCAGCCGGGGCTGGACAGGGGATAATTCACCCCTCCACTTT
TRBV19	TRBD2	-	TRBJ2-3	CASSIDRGGDTDTQYF	TGTGCCAGTAGTATAGATCGGGGGGGAGACACAGATACGCAGTATTTT
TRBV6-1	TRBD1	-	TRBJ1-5	CASSGTGGGRNQPQHF	TGTGCCAGCAGTGGGACAGGGGGCGGAAGAAATCAGCCCCAGCATTTT
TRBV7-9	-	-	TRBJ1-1	CASSLLTDTEAFF	TGTGCCAGCAGCTTATTAACAGACACTGAAGCTTTCTTT
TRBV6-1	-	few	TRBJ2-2	CASSEVGANTGELFF	TGTGCCAGCAGTGAAGTAGGGGCGAACACCGGGGAGCTGTTTTTT
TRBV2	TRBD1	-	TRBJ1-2	CASSLTLTGGIRGYTF	TGTGCCAGCAGCTTGACCCTGACAGGGGGGATTCGAGGCTACACCTTC
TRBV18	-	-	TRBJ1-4	CASSPQGATNEKLFF	TGTGCCAGCTCACCGCAGGGCGCAACTAATGAAAAACTGTTTTTT
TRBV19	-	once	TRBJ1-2	CASSSPWPNYGYTF	TGTGCCAGTAGTTCGCCTTGGCCCAACTATGGCTACACCTTC
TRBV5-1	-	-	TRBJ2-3	CASRGLDGTVTDTQYF	TGCGCCAGCAGGGGACTAGACGGGACAGTCACAGATACGCAGTATTTT
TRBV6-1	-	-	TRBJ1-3	CASSGLPNLSGNTIYF	TGTGCCAGCAGTGGCTTGCCGAACCTCTCTGGAAACACCATATATTTT